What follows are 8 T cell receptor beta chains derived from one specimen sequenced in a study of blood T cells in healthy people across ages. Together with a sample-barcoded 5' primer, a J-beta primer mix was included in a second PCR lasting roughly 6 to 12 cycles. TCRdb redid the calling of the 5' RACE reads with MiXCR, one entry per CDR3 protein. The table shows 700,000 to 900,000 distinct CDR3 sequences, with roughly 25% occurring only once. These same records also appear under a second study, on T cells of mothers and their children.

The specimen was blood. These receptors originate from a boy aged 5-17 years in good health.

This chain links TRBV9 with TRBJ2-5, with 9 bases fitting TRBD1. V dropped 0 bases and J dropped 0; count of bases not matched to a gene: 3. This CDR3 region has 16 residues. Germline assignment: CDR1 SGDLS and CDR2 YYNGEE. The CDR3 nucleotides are TGTGCCAGCAGCGTAGACGGACAGGGGAACCAAGAGACCCAGTACTTC. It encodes CASSVDGQGNQETQYF.

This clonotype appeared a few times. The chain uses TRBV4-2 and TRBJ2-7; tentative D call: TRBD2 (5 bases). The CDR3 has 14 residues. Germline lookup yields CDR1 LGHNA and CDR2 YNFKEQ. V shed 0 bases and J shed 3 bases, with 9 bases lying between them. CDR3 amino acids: CASSQEGLVYEQYF. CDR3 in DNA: TGTGCCAGCAGCCAAGAAGGACTCGTCTACGAGCAGTACTTC.

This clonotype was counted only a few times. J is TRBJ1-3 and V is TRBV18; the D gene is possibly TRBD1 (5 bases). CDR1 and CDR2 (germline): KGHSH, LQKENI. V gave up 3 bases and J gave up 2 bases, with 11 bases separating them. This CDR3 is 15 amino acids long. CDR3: CASSPAGEPGNTIYF. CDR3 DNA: TGTGCCAGCTCACCCGCGGGGGAACCTGGAAACACCATATATTTT.

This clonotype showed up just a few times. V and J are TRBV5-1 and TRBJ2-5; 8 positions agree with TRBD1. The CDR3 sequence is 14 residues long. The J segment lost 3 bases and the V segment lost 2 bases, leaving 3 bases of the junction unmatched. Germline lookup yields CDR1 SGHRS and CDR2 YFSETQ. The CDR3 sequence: CASSFQGAKETQYF. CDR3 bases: TGCGCCAGCAGCTTCCAGGGGGCGAAAGAGACCCAGTACTTC.

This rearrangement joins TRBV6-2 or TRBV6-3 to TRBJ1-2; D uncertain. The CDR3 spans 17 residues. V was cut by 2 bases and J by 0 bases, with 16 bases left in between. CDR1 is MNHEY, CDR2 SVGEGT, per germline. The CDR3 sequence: CASSYVFREGTNYGYTF. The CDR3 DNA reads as TGTGCCAGCAGTTACGTCTTCCGCGAAGGGACTAACTATGGCTACACCTTC.

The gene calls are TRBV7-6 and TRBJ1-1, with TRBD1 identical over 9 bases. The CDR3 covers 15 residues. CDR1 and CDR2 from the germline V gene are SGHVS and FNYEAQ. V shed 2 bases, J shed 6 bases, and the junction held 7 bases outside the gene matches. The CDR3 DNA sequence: TGTGCCAGCAGCTTACGCACAGGGGGCACGTCTGAAGCTTTCTTT. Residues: CASSLRTGGTSEAFF.

CDR3 DNA: TGTGCCAGCAGCCCGAACGGTCTAAAGCGGGAAAAACTGTTTTTT. Translation: CASSPNGLKREKLFF. The V and J genes are TRBV7-2 and TRBJ1-4; no clear D gene. Between the trimmed V and J ends, which lost 5 bases and 8 bases, there was a span of 18 bases. This CDR3 spans 15 amino acids. CDR1 and CDR2 (germline): SGHTA, FQGNSA. The variable domain in full, with the rest retrieved from reference TRBV7-2 and TRBJ1-4, is GAGVSQSPSNKVTEKGKDVELRCDPISGHTALYWYRQSLGQGLEFLIYFQGNSAPDKSGLPSDRFSAERTGGSVSTLTIQRTQQEDSAVYLCASSPNGLKREKLFFGSGTQLSVL.

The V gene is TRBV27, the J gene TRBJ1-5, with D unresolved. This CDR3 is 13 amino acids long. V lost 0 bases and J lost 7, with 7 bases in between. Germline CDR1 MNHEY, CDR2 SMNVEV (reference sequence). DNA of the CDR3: TGTGCCAGCAGTTTATCCGTCCTACAGCCCCAGCATTTT. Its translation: CASSLSVLQPQHF.